This T cell receptor beta chain is drawn from a study of blood T cell repertoires in COVID-19. Turning to the study itself: Acute and convalescent COVID-19 samples came from the United States, Italy and Spain. T cells, B-cell-depleted T cells, or PBMCs supplied cDNA or gDNA.

This clone was observed a single time. How the authors handled the data: Researchers report that nucleated cell counts were estimated from reference gene primer amplification. Some clones are missing from TCRdb's copy, which holds only in-frame ones; the method was immunoSEQ multiplex PCR. From that table come the V and J calls and clone size; the DNA was used to work out D and trimming. The sample includes 85,000 to 100,000 clones, 70% to 85% of them seen just once. The CDR3 length is 13 residues. The ends lost 5 bases at V and 6 bases at J; junction bases unmatched: 7. Germline CDR1 reads MRHNA; CDR2 reads SNTAGT.

The specimen sequenced was peripheral blood. The genes are TRBV6-4 and TRBJ2-7; 7 positions match TRBD1. This clonotype originated in a human donor in a cohort sampled during active COVID-19. CDR3 in DNA: TGTGCCAGCAGTAAGACAGGGATTAGCGAGCAGTACTTC. Its protein product is CASSKTGISEQYF.